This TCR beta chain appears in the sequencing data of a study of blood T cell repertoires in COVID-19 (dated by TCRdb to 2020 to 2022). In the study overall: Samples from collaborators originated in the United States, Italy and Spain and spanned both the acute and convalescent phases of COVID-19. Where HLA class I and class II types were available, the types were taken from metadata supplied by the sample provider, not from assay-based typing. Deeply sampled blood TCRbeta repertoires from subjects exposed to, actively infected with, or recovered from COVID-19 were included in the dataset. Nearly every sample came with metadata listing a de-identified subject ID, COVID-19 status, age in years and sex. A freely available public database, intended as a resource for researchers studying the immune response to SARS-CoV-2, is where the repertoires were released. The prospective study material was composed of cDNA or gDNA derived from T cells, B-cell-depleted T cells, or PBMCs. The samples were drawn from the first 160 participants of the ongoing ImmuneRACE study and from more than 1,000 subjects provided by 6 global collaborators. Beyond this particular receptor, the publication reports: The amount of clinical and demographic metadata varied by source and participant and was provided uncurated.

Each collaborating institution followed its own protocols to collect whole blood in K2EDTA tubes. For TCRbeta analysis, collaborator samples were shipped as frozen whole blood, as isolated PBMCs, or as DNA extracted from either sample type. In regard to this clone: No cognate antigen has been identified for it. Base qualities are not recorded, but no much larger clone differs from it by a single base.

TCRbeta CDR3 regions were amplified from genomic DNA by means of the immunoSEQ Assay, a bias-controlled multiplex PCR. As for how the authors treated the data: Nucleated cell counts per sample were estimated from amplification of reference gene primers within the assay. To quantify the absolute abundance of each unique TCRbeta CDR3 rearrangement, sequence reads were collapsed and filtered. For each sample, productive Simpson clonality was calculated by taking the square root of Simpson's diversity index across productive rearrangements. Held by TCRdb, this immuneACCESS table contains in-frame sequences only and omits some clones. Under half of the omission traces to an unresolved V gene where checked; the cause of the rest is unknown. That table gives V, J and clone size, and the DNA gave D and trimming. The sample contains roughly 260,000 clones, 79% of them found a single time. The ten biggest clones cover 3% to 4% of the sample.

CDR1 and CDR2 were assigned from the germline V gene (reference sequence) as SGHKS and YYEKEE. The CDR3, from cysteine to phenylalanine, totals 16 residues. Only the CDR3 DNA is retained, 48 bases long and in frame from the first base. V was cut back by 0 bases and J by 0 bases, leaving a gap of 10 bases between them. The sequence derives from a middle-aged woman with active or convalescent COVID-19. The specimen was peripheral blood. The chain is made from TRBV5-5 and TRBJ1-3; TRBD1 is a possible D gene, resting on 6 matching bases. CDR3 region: CASSLARTVSGNTIYF. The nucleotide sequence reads TGTGCCAGCAGCTTGGCCCGGACAGTCTCTGGAAACACCATATATTTT.